The 15 T cell receptor beta chains listed next were all sequenced from one sample in a study of siplizumab effects on memory and regulatory T cells. Repertoires were generated with immunoSEQ multiplex PCR, while TCRdb's copy carries only in-frame clones and drops some. The profile shows roughly 100,000 clones, approximately 90% of them singletons. The sample comprised CD4+ T cells sorted from blood. The source is a human donor in good health.

This clone has just one count. The CDR3 DNA is TGCGCCAGCAGTGTCGCAGCTAAGAACACTGAAGCTTTCTTT. Protein product: CASSVAAKNTEAFF. The genes are TRBV10-2 and TRBJ1-1; D gene ambiguous. CDR3 length equals 14 residues. Germline-derived CDR1 and CDR2 are WSHSY and SAAADI. The V gene lost 4 bases and the J gene lost 1 base, with 10 bases spanning the gap.

J is TRBJ1-1 and V is TRBV7-2; 7 bases agree with TRBD1. Germline CDR1 reads SGHTA; CDR2 reads FQGNSA. The trim removed 5 bases at V and 4 bases at J, leaving 10 bases unmatched. The CDR3 length is 15 residues. Here the CDR3 DNA reads TGTGCCAGCAGCACATGGACAGGTCAGGGCACTGAAGCTTTCTTT. Translated: CASSTWTGQGTEAFF.

The chain joins TRBV7-9 to TRBJ2-5, with D possibly TRBD2 on 5 matching bases. The CDR3 runs 15 residues. Per the germline V gene, CDR1 is SEHNR and CDR2 is FQNEAQ (reference sequence). The V end lost 5 bases, the J end lost 5 bases, and 18 bases lay between the germline ends. In DNA form, the CDR3 reads TGTGCCAGCAGCCTCGCGGGCCTCCCGGGGGAGACCCAGTACTTC. Residues: CASSLAGLPGETQYF. The variable domain in full, completed from reference TRBV7-9 and TRBJ2-5, reads DTGVSQNPRHKITKRGQNVTFRCDPISEHNRLYWYRQTLGQGPEFLTYFQNEAQLEKSRLLSDRFSAERPKGSFSTLEIQRTEQGDSAMYLCASSLAGLPGETQYFGPGTRLLVL.

V usage is TRBV7-3 and J usage is TRBJ2-2; TRBD1 is a possible D gene (5 bases). Germline values: CDR1 SGHTA, CDR2 FQGTGA. This CDR3 contains 18 residues. V lost 1 base to trimming and J lost 4 bases, with 19 bases between them. CDR3 protein: CASSLSLDSWFRTGELFF. The CDR3 nucleotides are TGTGCCAGCAGCTTAAGCCTTGACAGTTGGTTTCGCACCGGGGAGCTGTTTTTT.

The rearrangement links TRBV28 to TRBJ2-1; D possibly corresponds to TRBD2 (5 bases). Per the germline V gene, CDR1 is MDHEN and CDR2 is SYDVKM. With 6 bases removed from V and 0 bases from J, the gap between germline ends came to 12 bases. This CDR3 is 15 amino acids long. The CDR3 sequence is CASSLDWDSYNEQFF. The CDR3 DNA reads TGTGCCAGCAGCCTGGACTGGGACTCCTACAATGAGCAGTTCTTC.

The chain combines TRBV12-5 with TRBJ1-2; weak D call: TRBD1 (6 bases). This CDR3 is 16 amino acids long. The germline V and J ends were trimmed by 6 bases and 0 bases, with 17 bases remaining between them. The germline V gene encodes CDR1 LGHNT and CDR2 FRNRAP. DNA for the CDR3: TGTGCTAGTGGCCTAAGCGTCAGGGGAGCTAACTATGGCTACACCTTC. This gives the protein CASGLSVRGANYGYTF.

This chain joins TRBV5-4 and TRBJ1-4; D remains unclear. The V gene's germline CDR1 is SGHNT and CDR2 YYREEE (reference sequence). CDR3 length: 15 residues. V was cut by 0 bases and J by 0 bases, with 6 bases left in between. This CDR3 reads CASSLAGTTNEKLFF. CDR3 nucleotide sequence: TGTGCCAGCAGCTTGGCGGGCACAACTAATGAAAAACTGTTTTTT.

The chain links TRBV28 to TRBJ2-5; D not certain. V was pared by 5 bases and J by 4 bases, with 11 bases between. The CDR3 is 13 amino acids. CDR1 and CDR2 (germline): MDHEN, SYDVKM. The CDR3 reads CASSDSARETQYF. Here the CDR3 DNA reads TGTGCCAGCAGTGACTCAGCAAGAGAGACCCAGTACTTC. Looking up the rest from reference TRBV28 and TRBJ2-5 gives the full variable domain: DVKVTQSSRYLVKRTGEKVFLECVQDMDHENMFWYRQDPGLGLRLIYFSYDVKMKEKGDIPEGYSVSREKKERFSLILESASTNQTSMYLCASSDSARETQYFGPGTRLLVL.

The V call is TRBV19, the J call TRBJ2-1; D perhaps matches TRBD2 (5 bases). Germline V gene lookup returns CDR1 LNHDA and CDR2 SQIVND (reference sequence). Trimming left V 6 bases short and J 7 bases short, with 19 bases between. This CDR3 region has 15 residues. The CDR3 reads CASSTIGERANEQFF. The CDR3 DNA sequence: TGTGCCAGTAGCACGATCGGGGAAAGGGCAAATGAGCAGTTCTTC.

For this clone: The DNA is omitted, as the CDR3 cannot be located on it reliably, and the CDR3 follows TCRdb's listing. This chain joins TRBV11-2 and TRBJ2-1; the table's D call, TRBD2, has no DNA check behind it. Germline V gene data show CDR1 as SGHAT and CDR2 as FQNNGV. The CDR3 is 14 amino acids long, termini counted. The CDR3 protein is CASSQAVASGSPFF.

The chain carries TRBV6-5 and TRBJ2-7; TRBD2 is a possible D gene (5 bases). The V and J ends lost 2 bases and 3 bases respectively, with 14 bases between them. Germline lookup yields CDR1 MNHEY and CDR2 SVGAGI. The CDR3 runs 15 residues. CDR3 protein: CASSYNPGVNYEQYF. The CDR3 bases are TGTGCCAGCAGTTACAACCCCGGGGTGAACTACGAGCAGTACTTC.

The chain has TRBV28 and TRBJ2-7, with 7 bases aligning to TRBD2. With V trimmed by 6 bases and J by 5 bases, 7 bases remained unmatched. The CDR3 is 13 amino acids. Germline lookup yields CDR1 MDHEN and CDR2 SYDVKM. The chain's CDR3 is CASRPSGINEQYF. The CDR3 nucleotides are TGTGCCAGCAGGCCAAGCGGGATCAACGAGCAGTACTTC.

V is TRBV28 and J is TRBJ2-7; D gene ambiguous. CDR1 MDHEN and CDR2 SYDVKM come from the germline V gene. Trimming shortened V by 0 bases and J by 6 bases, and 6 bases separated the two germline ends. The CDR3 runs 12 residues. The CDR3, as DNA: TGTGCCAGCAGTTTATGGGTTGGCGAGCAGTACTTC. Translating gives CASSLWVGEQYF.

CDR3 in amino acids: CASSLGESPGPLHF. Written as DNA, the CDR3 is TGCGCCAGCAGCTTGGGAGAGTCCCCGGGCCCCCTCCACTTT. The chain combines TRBV5-1 with TRBJ1-6; D call uncertain. Per the germline V gene, CDR1 is SGHRS and CDR2 is YFSETQ. V lost 0 bases and J 13 bases, leaving 14 bases between the germline ends. The CDR3 totals 14 residues. Combining the CDR3 with reference TRBV5-1 and TRBJ1-6 gives the whole variable domain KAGVTQTPRYLIKTRGQQVTLSCSPISGHRSVSWYQQTPGQGLQFLFEYFSETQRNKGNFPGRFSGRQFSNSRSEMNVSTLELGDSALYLCASSLGESPGPLHFGNGTRLTVT.

V gene TRBV11-3 combines with J gene TRBJ2-1; no definite D call. This CDR3 region has 13 residues. V was trimmed by 1 base and J by 1 base, leaving 2 bases between them. Germline V gene sequence: CDR1 SGHNT, CDR2 YENEEA. The CDR3 DNA is TGTGCCAGCAGCTTAGGTTCCTACAATGAGCAGTTCTTC. Encoded protein: CASSLGSYNEQFF.